These T cell receptor beta chains were read from a single sample in a study of shared clonotypes between healthy human individuals. The method was immunoSEQ multiplex PCR; TCRdb's version includes in-frame clones alone and lacks a portion of them. The data contain about 1 million clones, around four fifths of them seen just once; the ten biggest clones take up around 1.5%. Sequenced: memory CD4+ T cells sorted from blood. The receptors stem from a man aged 18-30 years in good health. Both conserved end residues are part of each CDR3. The order of the fields is V gene, clone size, CDR3 protein. Clone sizes are given selectively: once, few, many, or a class where the clone is expanded.

>TRBV28|-
CASSLWGSTNEKLFF
>TRBV19|-
CATRLAGGETQYF
>TRBV29-1|-
CSGAVGTDTQYF
>TRBV14|many
CVNRGPGANVLTF
>TRBV6-6|once
CASSYSGRGSSYEQYF
>TRBV30|-
CAWTSGQPTDTQYF
>TRBV4-1|-
CASSQGVLGNEQFF
>TRBV7-8|-
CASSLGTSGGQDTQYF
>TRBV7-2|once
CASSLRQANTGELFF
>TRBV6-5|-
CASRRGQSSGNTIYF
>TRBV18|-
CASSPPTRTEAFF
>TRBV4-1|-
CASSQAYEQYF
>TRBV27|-
CASSIGYEQYF
>TRBV10-3|-
CAISEAGTRGSVAGYEQYF
>TRBV7-2|-
CASSLVVWVLQETQYF
>TRBV30|-
CAWSVQSTGELFF
>TRBV11-2|-
CASSIQGAANEKLFF
>TRBV5-1|-
CASSSSGTPYEQYF
>TRBV18|-
CASSPPEGTSYEQYF
>TRBV6-5|once
CASRISGGENEQFF
>TRBV18|-
CASSTGTVYEQYF
>TRBV5-1|-
CASSQGQIGPQETQYF
>TRBV2|-
CASGRRGAGNTIYF
>TRBV28|few
CASWMGSRNSPLHF
>TRBV9|-
CASSGGQLKYNEQFF
>TRBV14|-
CASDGGQRSNQPQHF
>TRBV7-8|-
CASSALQGGYGYTF
>TRBV11-3|-
CASSLARENEQFF
>TRBV14|-
CASRRQNTDTQYF
>TRBV9|-
CASSVTSGANTGELFF
>TRBV10-3|-
CAISYNTGEGETQYF
>TRBV5-1|-
CASSFGDRDGDEQFF
>TRBV7-2|-
CASSYDGNQPQHF
>TRBV5-1|-
CASSLEGGHLNTEAFF
>TRBV25-1|once
CASREQGNTGELFF
>TRBV4-1|-
CASSQDLRRGRFWEKLFF
>TRBV5-1|-
CASSSTGGGTNTEAFF
>TRBV12-5|once
CASAFRGEQFF
>TRBV7-7|-
CASSPNSGKTGELFF
>TRBV2|-
CAIYIQGNPYGYTF
>TRBV4-3|-
CASSQGQSWGGYTF
>TRBV7-3|-
CASSADNSYEQYF
>TRBV7-9|many
CASSLGTHEQYF
>TRBV11-3|few
CASSFENEQFF